This T cell receptor beta chain was captured by sequencing in a study of cytomegalovirus exposure and HLA in healthy donors. This CDR3 has 17 amino acids. The germline V gene encodes CDR1 MNHEY and CDR2 SMNVEV (reference sequence). Trimming took off 6 bases at V and 4 bases at J, with 21 bases between the two ends. A word on this clone: Its antigen is still unknown.

Primers for the PCR totalled 60 Vbeta and 13 Jbeta. Clones were sequenced by immunoSEQ multiplex PCR, and TCRdb holds only the in-frame ones, with some missing. The sample records around 190,000 clones, about 80% being singletons. The study, taken as a whole, reports: DRB1 had the most TCR associations and HLA-C the fewest, a later analysis found, with rates varying by HLA locus.

Source material: PBMCs. The chain combines TRBV27 with TRBJ2-2; TRBD1 might be the D (6 bases). The sequence was collected from a woman aged 40 to 55 in good health and CMV-seronegative. Here the CDR3 reads CASSPGVAGVSTGELFF. The CDR3 bases are TGTGCCAGCAGCCCAGGGGTTGCGGGCGTGAGCACCGGGGAGCTGTTTTTT.